This entry concerns a single T cell receptor (beta chain). In the study's own analysis: Counts of nucleated cells, estimated from reference gene primer amplification, were obtained. Here immunoSEQ multiplex PCR was the method, and the copy in TCRdb shows in-frame clones only, minus some. V, J and clone size were drawn from that table, and D and trimming were deduced from the DNA. Of under 300,000 clones in the sample, approximately 90% were seen once. The sample is drawn from a study of blood T cell repertoires in COVID-19. Study-wide context: Samples taken during acute and convalescent COVID-19 were collected in the United States, Italy and Spain. Sources were T cells, B-cell-depleted T cells, or PBMCs; the material itself was cDNA or gDNA.

Germline V gives CDR1 MNHEY, CDR2 SVGEGT. This CDR3 spans 13 amino acids. The germline V and J ends were trimmed by 6 bases and 5 bases, with 13 bases remaining between them. Sequences were obtained from peripheral blood. V is TRBV6-2 or TRBV6-3 and J is TRBJ1-2; D is possibly TRBD1 (5 bases). This sequence was found in a woman aged 40 to 55 with acute or convalescent COVID-19. The CDR3 is CASSWGSFYGYTF. CDR3 sequence (DNA): TGTGCCAGCAGCTGGGGCAGTTTTTATGGCTACACCTTC.